This paragraph covers one T cell receptor (beta chain) sequence. What it recognizes is unknown. Produced via immunoSEQ multiplex PCR; TCRdb's table is partial and in-frame only. The data hold hundreds of thousands of clones, with 90% to 97% observed a single time. Positively selected for CCR7, the CD45RO-negative cells used as naive CD8 cells excluded terminally differentiated effector memory CD45RA+ cells. The entry originates in a study of shared clonotypes between healthy human individuals. Whole-study context: Every donor yielded three CD4 naive, three CD4 memory, two CD8 naive and one CD8 memory plate. Study conclusions and caveats: Generation probabilities were higher for clonotypes shared across all four sorted-subset donors than for unshared ones.

This receptor was taken from a woman in her 30s in good health. What was sequenced was naive CD8+ T cells sorted from blood.

CDR3 in DNA: TGTGCCAGCAGCTTACTAGCGGGAGGGAGCTCCTACAATGAGCAGTTCTTC. Encoded protein: CASSLLAGGSSYNEQFF. This rearrangement joins TRBV11-2 to TRBJ2-1; 12 positions agree with TRBD2. The V gene end was trimmed by 2 bases and the J gene end by 0 bases; junction bases not matched to a gene: 2. This CDR3 comprises 17 residues. CDR1 is SGHAT, CDR2 FQNNGV, per germline.